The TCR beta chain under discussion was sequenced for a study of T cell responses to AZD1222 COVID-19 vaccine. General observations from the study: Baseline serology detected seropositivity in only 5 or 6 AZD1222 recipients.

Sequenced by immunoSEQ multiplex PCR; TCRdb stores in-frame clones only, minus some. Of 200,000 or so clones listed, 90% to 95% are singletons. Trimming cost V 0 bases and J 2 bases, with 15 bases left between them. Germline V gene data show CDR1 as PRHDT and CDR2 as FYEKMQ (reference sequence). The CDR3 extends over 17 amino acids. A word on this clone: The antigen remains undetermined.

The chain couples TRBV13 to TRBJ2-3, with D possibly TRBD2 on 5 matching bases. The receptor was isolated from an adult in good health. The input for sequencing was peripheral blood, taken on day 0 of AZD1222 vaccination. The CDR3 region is CASSLGLVDLATDTQYF. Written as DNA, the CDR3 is TGTGCCAGCAGCTTAGGACTGGTGGACCTAGCCACAGATACGCAGTATTTT. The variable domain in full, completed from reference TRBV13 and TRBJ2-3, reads AAGVIQSPRHLIKEKRETATLKCYPIPRHDTVYWYQQGPGQDPQFLISFYEKMQSDKGSIPDRFSAQQFSDYHSELNMSSLELGDSALYFCASSLGLVDLATDTQYFGPGTRLTVL.